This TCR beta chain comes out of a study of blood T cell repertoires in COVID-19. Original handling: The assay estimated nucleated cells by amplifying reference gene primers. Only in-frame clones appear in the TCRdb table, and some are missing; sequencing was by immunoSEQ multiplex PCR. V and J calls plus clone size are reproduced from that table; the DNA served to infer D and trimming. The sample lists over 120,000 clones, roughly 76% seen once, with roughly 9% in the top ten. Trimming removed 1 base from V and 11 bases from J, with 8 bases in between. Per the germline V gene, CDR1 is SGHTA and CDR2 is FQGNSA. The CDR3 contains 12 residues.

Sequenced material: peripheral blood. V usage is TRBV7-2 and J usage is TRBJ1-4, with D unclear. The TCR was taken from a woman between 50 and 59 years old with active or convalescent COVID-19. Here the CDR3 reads CASSLERDKLFF. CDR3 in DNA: TGTGCCAGCAGCTTAGAGAGGGATAAACTGTTTTTT.